This T cell receptor beta chain emerged from a study of Ad26.COV2.S vaccination and SARS-CoV-2 variants. Notes on the study in general: Similar non-spike TCR breadth was seen in vaccine and placebo recipients.

The germline V and J ends were trimmed by 3 bases and 5 bases, with 11 bases remaining between them. The CDR3 sequence is 14 residues long. Germline-derived CDR1 and CDR2 are MGHDK and SYGVNS. The repertoire was sequenced with immunoSEQ multiplex PCR; TCRdb's copy has only in-frame clones and lacks some. The table records roughly 380,000 clones, roughly 90% of them present only once. Concerning this clone: Its antigen is as yet unknown.

Treatment in this sample: some 20 received Ad26.COV2.S at low or high dose, single or two shots; several received placebo; per-sample allocation not given. Material that was analyzed had been drawn on day 63 after the first vaccine or placebo injection. Material: peripheral blood, obtained in a trial of Ad26.COV2.S vaccine versus placebo. This rearrangement joins TRBV25-1 to TRBJ2-1; D may be TRBD1 (6 bases). This TCR derives from a person aged 18-65 years who received the Ad26.COV2.S COVID-19 vaccine or a placebo. The CDR3 bases are TGTGCCAGCAGTGATGGGACATCAAACAATGAGCAGTTCTTC. Protein sequence: CASSDGTSNNEQFF.